The 26 T cell receptor beta chains presented below share a single source sample, sequenced in a study of radiotherapy plus CTLA-4 blockade in lung cancer. Assay used: immunoSEQ multiplex PCR; TCRdb lists only in-frame clones, some missing. The repertoire holds 20,000 to 30,000 clones, with 75% to 85% as singletons. The material was peripheral blood, obtained from a patient treated with radiotherapy plus ipilimumab. These receptors all stem from a human donor with non-small cell lung cancer that progressed on radiotherapy plus ipilimumab.

The chain recombines TRBV7-2 with TRBJ2-1; TRBD2 aligns across 15 bases. This CDR3 is 17 amino acids long. Germline V gene lookup returns CDR1 SGHTA and CDR2 FQGNSA. Unmatched junction bases numbered 6, after V lost 1 base and J lost 8 bases. The CDR3 spells CASSLVGTSGGSDEQFF. The CDR3 region has the DNA TGTGCCAGCAGCTTAGTAGGGACTAGCGGGGGGTCCGATGAGCAGTTCTTC.

The V call is TRBV18, the J call TRBJ2-5; a weak D match, TRBD2 (7 bases). The V gene's germline CDR1 is KGHSH and CDR2 LQKENI. The germline V and J ends were trimmed by 8 bases and 5 bases, with 27 bases remaining between them. The CDR3 totals 17 residues. In DNA form, the CDR3 reads TGTGCCAGCGTCAGCCATCCCTTCCGCCGGGGGGCGGAGACCCAGTACTTC. Protein product: CASVSHPFRRGAETQYF.

This clone was counted between two and nine times. J is TRBJ1-1 and V is TRBV5-4; D call uncertain. This CDR3 has 13 amino acids. Germline assignment: CDR1 SGHNT and CDR2 YYREEE (reference sequence). Trimming cost V 1 base and J 0 bases, with 4 bases left between them. Here the CDR3 reads CASSLKVNTEAFF. The CDR3 coding sequence is TGTGCCAGCAGCTTGAAAGTGAACACTGAAGCTTTCTTT.

The rearrangement joins TRBV30 to TRBJ1-4; D might be TRBD1 (5 bases). Per germline, CDR1 GTSNPN and CDR2 SVGIG (reference sequence). V was trimmed by 3 bases and J by 6 bases, leaving 11 bases between them. This CDR3 is built from 13 residues. As DNA, the CDR3 is TGTGCCTGGAGACGGCAGGGATATGAAAAACTGTTTTTT. It codes for CAWRRQGYEKLFF.

The chain links TRBV10-3 to TRBJ2-1, with D perhaps matching TRBD1 (5 bases). CDR3 length equals 13 residues. CDR1 is ENHRY and CDR2 is SYGVKD in the germline V gene. The V end was cut by 4 bases, the J end by 7 bases, with 11 bases between. The chain's CDR3 is CAISGDSKNEQFF. DNA for the CDR3: TGTGCCATCAGTGGTGACAGTAAAAATGAGCAGTTCTTC.

This rearrangement joins TRBV27 to TRBJ1-5; tentative D call: TRBD1 (5 bases). The germline CDR1 and CDR2 sequences are MNHEY and SMNVEV (reference sequence). Trimming cost V 3 bases and J 6 bases, with 15 bases left between them. The CDR3 runs to 15 residues. CDR3 in amino acids: CASSLGRGGSQPQHF. CDR3 nucleotide sequence: TGTGCCAGCAGTTTGGGTAGGGGAGGGAGTCAGCCCCAGCATTTT.

The chain has TRBV5-1 and TRBJ2-1; 7 bases align to TRBD2. CDR1 is SGHRS and CDR2 is YFSETQ in the germline V gene. Trimming took 6 bases from V and 0 from J; bases not matched to a gene: 3. The CDR3 spans 14 residues. CDR3 coding DNA: TGCGCCAGCACATCTAGCGGCTCCTACAATGAGCAGTTCTTC. This sequence encodes CASTSSGSYNEQFF.

This rearrangement joins TRBV27 to TRBJ1-5; possible D gene TRBD1, 5 bases. Germline CDR1 and CDR2: MNHEY and SMNVEV (reference sequence). The CDR3 extends over 13 amino acids. V was trimmed by 3 bases and J by 6 bases, leaving 9 bases between them. As DNA, the CDR3 is TGTGCCAGCAGTTTCGGGGGGAGTCAGCCCCAGCATTTT. It encodes CASSFGGSQPQHF.

The DNA for the CDR3 is TGTGCCAGTAGTATCGGGGGGGTCGGAAAACTGTTTTTT. It codes for CASSIGGVGKLFF. The chain carries TRBV19 and TRBJ1-4; D might be TRBD1 (5 bases). CDR3 length: 13 amino acids. V was cut by 3 bases and J by 10 bases, with 12 bases left in between. Per germline, CDR1 LNHDA and CDR2 SQIVND (reference sequence).

DNA for the CDR3: TGTGCCAGCAGCTTGCGACAGGGAATGGATGGCTACACCTTC. It encodes CASSLRQGMDGYTF. The chain combines TRBV7-2 with TRBJ1-2, with 7 bases aligning to TRBD1. The germline CDR1 and CDR2 sequences are SGHTA and FQGNSA. This CDR3 has 14 amino acids. V trimming: 3 bases; J trimming: 6 bases; junction bases outside the gene matches: 7.

This chain links TRBV18 with TRBJ1-1; D is unresolved. Germline-derived CDR1 and CDR2 are KGHSH and LQKENI. The CDR3 contains 15 residues. Trimming took 4 bases from V and 1 from J, leaving 13 bases between them. CDR3 protein: CASSLQSAGNTEAFF. CDR3 DNA: TGTGCCAGCTCACTCCAAAGTGCAGGGAACACTGAAGCTTTCTTT.

The chain employs TRBV18 and TRBJ1-6, with D tentatively TRBD1 (6 bases). The CDR3 loop spans 13 amino acids. The germline V gene encodes CDR1 KGHSH and CDR2 LQKENI. Trimming took 3 bases from V and 9 from J, leaving 9 bases between them. In nucleotides, the CDR3 is TGTGCCAGCTCACCGACAGGACTTTCACCCCTCCACTTT. It translates to CASSPTGLSPLHF. The entire variable domain, with the rest obtained from reference TRBV18 and TRBJ1-6, is as follows: NAGVMQNPRHLVRRRGQEARLRCSPMKGHSHVYWYRQLPEEGLKFMVYLQKENIIDESGMPKERFSAEFPKEGPSILRIQQVVRGDSAAYFCASSPTGLSPLHFGNGTRLTVT.

The chain carries TRBV7-8 and TRBJ2-1; D possibly corresponds to TRBD2 (6 bases). Germline V CDR1 and CDR2: SGHVS, FQNEAQ. V lost 5 bases and J lost 7, with 12 bases in between. The CDR3 length is 13 residues. The CDR3 DNA sequence: TGTGCCAGCAGCGGGGGACTGCCAAATGAGCAGTTCTTC. It translates to CASSGGLPNEQFF.

This rearrangement joins TRBV4-2 to TRBJ2-3; 10 positions agree with TRBD2. The CDR3 loop spans 16 amino acids. V shed 3 bases, J shed 3 bases, and the junction held 6 bases outside the gene matches. Per germline, CDR1 LGHNA and CDR2 YNFKEQ. This chain's CDR3 is CASSQGGSGGTDTQYF. CDR3 DNA sequence: TGTGCCAGCAGCCAGGGGGGTAGCGGGGGGACAGATACGCAGTATTTT.

This clone was counted a few times. The chain joins TRBV28 to TRBJ2-4; 8 bases map to TRBD2. CDR3 length equals 15 residues. The germline V gene encodes CDR1 MDHEN and CDR2 SYDVKM. The J segment lost 5 bases and the V segment lost 5 bases, leaving 8 bases of the junction unmatched. The CDR3 DNA sequence: TGTGCCAGCAGTCCCCTAGCGGGCGTGGAAAACATTCAGTACTTC. Translating it yields CASSPLAGVENIQYF.

The gene calls are TRBV11-1 and TRBJ1-2, with TRBD1 as a possible D gene (5 bases). Deletions cut 3 bases from V and 4 bases from J, with 6 bases between. This CDR3 is built from 12 residues. The germline V gene has CDR1 SGHAT and CDR2 FQDESV (reference sequence). The CDR3 spells CASSLRGYGYTF. DNA for the CDR3: TGTGCCAGCAGCTTGAGGGGCTATGGCTACACCTTC.

V gene TRBV27 combines with J gene TRBJ2-5; possible D gene TRBD1, 6 bases. The V gene lost 5 bases and the J gene lost 5 bases, with 18 bases spanning the gap. The CDR3 contains 15 residues. Germline lookup yields CDR1 MNHEY and CDR2 SMNVEV (reference sequence). The CDR3: CASSRTDPSWETQYF. The CDR3 DNA is TGTGCCAGCAGTCGGACAGACCCCTCGTGGGAGACCCAGTACTTC.

This clone has just a few counts. The chain carries TRBV5-1 and TRBJ1-5; unclear D gene. Germline V gene data show CDR1 as SGHRS and CDR2 as YFSETQ. The V gene lost 2 bases and the J gene lost 3 bases, with 15 bases spanning the gap. The CDR3 is 16 residues long. CDR3 residues: CASSLHPVDINQPQHF. The CDR3 DNA sequence: TGCGCCAGCAGCTTACACCCGGTAGACATCAATCAGCCCCAGCATTTT.

The chain has TRBV4-3 and TRBJ1-2; D not certain. CDR3 length: 17 amino acids. Germline V gene lookup returns CDR1 LGHNA and CDR2 YSLEER. The V end was cut by 2 bases, the J end by 7 bases, with 23 bases between. The DNA of the CDR3 is TGCGCCAGCAGCCAAACTCGAAGTCCAGTCCTTCGTCGTGGCTACACCTTC. This gives the protein CASSQTRSPVLRRGYTF.

This rearrangement joins TRBV5-1 to TRBJ1-1; D is unresolved. CDR3 length equals 14 residues. The V end was cut by 2 bases, the J end by 1 base, with 9 bases between. Germline V gene sequence: CDR1 SGHRS, CDR2 YFSETQ. DNA of the CDR3: TGCGCCAGCAGCTTCCGGGCTACGAACACTGAAGCTTTCTTT. This gives the protein CASSFRATNTEAFF.

The genes are TRBV5-1 and TRBJ2-2; no reliable D call. The V end was cut by 0 bases, the J end by 10 bases, with 7 bases between. Germline assignment: CDR1 SGHRS and CDR2 YFSETQ. This CDR3 has 12 amino acids. The CDR3 protein is CASSLVSSELFF. CDR3 bases: TGCGCCAGCAGCTTGGTTTCATCGGAGCTGTTTTTT.

The chain couples TRBV9 to TRBJ2-7, with D tentatively TRBD1 or TRBD2 (6 bases each). Looked up from germline, CDR1 is SGDLS and CDR2 is YYNGEE. V lost 0 bases and J lost 5, with 12 bases in between. The CDR3 sequence is 14 residues long. As DNA, the CDR3 is TGTGCCAGCAGCGTAGGGGGGGCGCGGGACGAGCAGTACTTC. Residues: CASSVGGARDEQYF.

V and J are TRBV19 and TRBJ2-4; D is tentatively TRBD1 or TRBD2 (5 bases each). The CDR3 runs 14 residues. V was pared by 5 bases and J by 11 bases, with 19 bases between. CDR1 and CDR2 (germline): LNHDA, SQIVND (reference sequence). CDR3 in DNA: TGTGCCAGTAGTCCCCTGGATCCCAGAGGGGTTCAGTACTTC. Protein product: CASSPLDPRGVQYF.

This rearrangement joins TRBV19 to TRBJ2-7; D remains ambiguous. Trimming left V 1 base short and J 3 bases short, with 10 bases between. CDR1 and CDR2 (germline): LNHDA, SQIVND (reference sequence). The CDR3 extends over 14 amino acids. The DNA of the CDR3 is TGTGCCAGTAGTATAGGGTTTCCGGACTACGAGCAGTACTTC. It is translated as CASSIGFPDYEQYF.

This clone showed up just a few times. This chain uses TRBV5-8 with TRBJ2-6, with D tentatively TRBD2 (6 bases). With 0 bases removed from V and 17 bases from J, the gap between germline ends came to 12 bases. Germline CDR1 reads SGHTS; CDR2 reads YDEGEE. CDR3 length equals 12 residues. CDR3 amino acids: CASSLVTGSLTF. As DNA, the CDR3 is TGTGCCAGCAGCTTGGTAACCGGGAGCTTGACTTTC.

The J gene is TRBJ1-1, the V gene TRBV10-3, with D perhaps matching TRBD1 (5 bases). Trimming removed 6 bases from V and 3 bases from J, with 11 bases in between. Per germline, CDR1 ENHRY and CDR2 SYGVKD. The CDR3 length is 13 residues. CDR3 DNA: TGTGCCATCAGGAACGGGGGAGACACTGAAGCTTTCTTT. Its translation is CAIRNGGDTEAFF.